This TCR beta chain appears in the sequencing data of a study of blood T cell repertoires in COVID-19. Whole-study context: The study drew acute and convalescent COVID-19 samples from the United States, Italy and Spain.

This clone was seen just once. Authors' analysis steps: Using reference gene primer amplification, nucleated cell counts were estimated. Profiling relied on immunoSEQ multiplex PCR, and the TCRdb table lists in-frame clones only, not all of them. V and J calls and clone size are as listed in that table; D and trimming were resolved from the DNA. The table lists about 250,000 clones, 85% to 90% of them singletons, with roughly 0.8% in the top ten. V lost 6 bases to trimming and J lost 5 bases, with 20 bases between them. Germline assignment: CDR1 SGDLS and CDR2 YYNGEE. CDR3 size: 15 residues. The chain carries TRBV9 and TRBJ2-5; D might be TRBD2 (5 bases). This receptor was obtained from a man younger than 40 with acute or convalescent COVID-19. The sample taken for sequencing was peripheral blood. CDR3 sequence reads: CASTPMGSLSETQYF. The DNA for the CDR3 is TGTGCCAGCACCCCGATGGGGAGTTTGTCTGAGACCCAGTACTTC.